Below are 12 T cell receptor beta chains sequenced from a single sample in a study of shared clonotypes between healthy human individuals. The assay was immunoSEQ multiplex PCR, and TCRdb's table has in-frame clones only and misses some. The sample carries around 2,000,000 clones, approximately 94% recorded once. CD45RO negativity and positive selection for CCR7 defined naive CD8 cells, a population that excluded terminally differentiated effector memory CD45RA+ cells. Sample: naive CD8+ T cells sorted from blood. Receptor source: a man younger than 35 in good health.

This clone appeared a single time. The chain uses TRBV10-2 and TRBJ2-2, with 9 bases identical to TRBD1. The length of the CDR3 is 14 residues. V was pared by 5 bases and J by 8 bases, with 6 bases of the junction left unmatched. Germline CDR1 WSHSY, CDR2 SAAADI. The CDR3 protein is CASSHRGLQGELFF. The CDR3 DNA sequence: TGCGCCAGCAGTCACAGGGGGCTTCAGGGGGAGCTGTTTTTT.

This clone has a single count. Other DNA sequences in the sample encode the same CDR3. This rearrangement joins TRBV7-9 to TRBJ2-7, with 11 bases lining up with TRBD1. V trimming: 4 bases; J trimming: 5 bases; junction bases outside the gene matches: 1. CDR3 length: 13 residues. Germline V gene lookup returns CDR1 SEHNR and CDR2 FQNEAQ (reference sequence). CDR3 protein: CASSWGQGDEQYF. As DNA, the CDR3 is TGTGCCAGCAGCTGGGGACAGGGGGACGAGCAGTACTTC.

The CDR3: CASSWTGGYEQYF. The CDR3 DNA reads as TGTGCCAGCAGTTGGACAGGGGGCTACGAGCAGTACTTC. This sequence joins TRBV7-9 and TRBJ2-7; TRBD1 aligns across 10 bases. CDR3 length equals 13 residues. J lost 3 bases, V lost 6 bases, and 2 bases had no gene match. The germline gives CDR1 SEHNR, CDR2 FQNEAQ (reference sequence).

The rearrangement links TRBV5-1 to TRBJ2-1, with 8 bases identical to TRBD2. Germline V gene data show CDR1 as SGHRS and CDR2 as YFSETQ. The CDR3 runs 18 residues. After removal of 4 bases from V and 7 bases from J, the junction contained 19 bases not matched to a gene. CDR3 sequence: CASSASVVAGGKWNEQFF. As DNA, the CDR3 is TGCGCCAGCAGCGCCTCCGTGGTCGCGGGAGGAAAGTGGAATGAGCAGTTCTTC.

Here the CDR3 DNA reads TGTGCCAGCAGTGACCGACAGGGGGGAATAGAGACCCAGTACTTC. Its translation is CASSDRQGGIETQYF. The chain recombines TRBV28 with TRBJ2-5, with TRBD1 matching over 9 bases. Trimming removed 5 bases from V and 4 bases from J; junction bases left unmatched: 8. The CDR3 length is 15 residues. Germline CDR1 and CDR2: MDHEN and SYDVKM.

This clone occurred once. The V call is TRBV30, the J call TRBJ2-7, with TRBD1 identical over 10 bases. The CDR3 contains 15 residues. J gave up 2 bases and V 3 bases, and 7 bases lay outside the gene matches. Germline-derived CDR1 and CDR2 are GTSNPN and SVGIG (reference sequence). The CDR3 region has the DNA TGTGCCTGGAGCGGCCCCGGGACAGGGGCCTACGAGCAGTACTTC. It codes for CAWSGPGTGAYEQYF.

The CDR3 DNA sequence: TGTGCCAGCAGCGTAGTAGGACAGTCACCCTCCGGGGAGCTGTTTTTT. Translation gives CASSVVGQSPSGELFF. V and J are TRBV9 and TRBJ2-2, with D tentatively TRBD1 (6 bases). Trimming cost V 0 bases and J 6 bases, with 15 bases left between them. This CDR3 has 16 residues. Germline V gene data show CDR1 as SGDLS and CDR2 as YYNGEE.

The J gene is TRBJ2-1, the V gene TRBV27; possible D gene TRBD2, 6 bases. Trimming cost V 5 bases and J 4 bases, with 15 bases left between them. CDR3 length: 15 residues. CDR1 and CDR2 from the germline V gene are MNHEY and SMNVEV (reference sequence). The CDR3 sequence: CASSAGWVGYNEQFF. The DNA of the CDR3 is TGTGCCAGCAGTGCGGGGTGGGTGGGTTACAATGAGCAGTTCTTC.

This clone was observed once. This chain links TRBV13 with TRBJ2-3; 8 bases are shared with TRBD2. V dropped 5 bases and J dropped 6; count of bases not matched to a gene: 7. The length of the CDR3 is 14 residues. Germline loops: CDR1 PRHDT, CDR2 FYEKMQ (reference sequence). The CDR3 nucleotides read TGTGCCAGCAGCACTGGGACTAGTTTGGATACGCAGTATTTT. Translation: CASSTGTSLDTQYF.

The genes are TRBV6-6 and TRBJ1-3; no reliable D call. V was shortened by 4 bases and J by 4 bases, with 14 bases between the two germline ends. CDR3 length: 15 amino acids. Germline values: CDR1 MNHNY, CDR2 SVGAGI (reference sequence). DNA for the CDR3: TGTGCCAGCAGTTTGGGCCGTAGAAAGGGAAACACCATATATTTT. This gives the protein CASSLGRRKGNTIYF.

CDR3 sequence: CASSVEGESSYEQYF. CDR3 nucleotides: TGTGCCAGCAGCGTAGAAGGGGAGAGCTCCTACGAGCAGTACTTC. The chain couples TRBV9 to TRBJ2-7; TRBD1 or TRBD2 may be the D gene (5 bases each). With 0 bases removed from V and 0 bases from J, the gap between germline ends came to 10 bases. Per germline, CDR1 SGDLS and CDR2 YYNGEE. The CDR3 runs 15 residues.

V and J are TRBV5-1 and TRBJ2-7, with 7 bases matching TRBD2. Losses at the gene ends were 5 bases for V and 1 base for J; bases not matched to a gene: 6. The CDR3 sequence is 14 residues long. Germline CDR1 and CDR2: SGHRS and YFSETQ. This CDR3 is CASRGGGGSYEQYF. The CDR3 DNA sequence: TGCGCCAGCAGGGGAGGCGGGGGTTCCTACGAGCAGTACTTC.